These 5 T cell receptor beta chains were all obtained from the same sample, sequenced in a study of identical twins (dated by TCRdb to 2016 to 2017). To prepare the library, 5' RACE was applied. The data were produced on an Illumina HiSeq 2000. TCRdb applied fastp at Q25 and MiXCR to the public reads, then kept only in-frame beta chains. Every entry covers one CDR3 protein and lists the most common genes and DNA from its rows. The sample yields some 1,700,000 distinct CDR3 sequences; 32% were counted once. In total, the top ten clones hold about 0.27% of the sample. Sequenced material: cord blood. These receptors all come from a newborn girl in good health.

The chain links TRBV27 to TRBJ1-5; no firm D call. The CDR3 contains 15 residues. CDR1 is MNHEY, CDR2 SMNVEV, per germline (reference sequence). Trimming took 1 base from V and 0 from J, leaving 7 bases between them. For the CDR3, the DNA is TGTGCCAGCAGTTTATTACCGCTTAGCAATCAGCCCCAGCATTTT. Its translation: CASSLLPLSNQPQHF.

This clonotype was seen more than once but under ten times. The CDR3 nucleotides are TGTGCCAGCAGTGAGCGGGGGGTTAATGAAAAACTGTTTTTT. It codes for CASSERGVNEKLFF. This rearrangement joins TRBV2 to TRBJ1-4, with a tentative D call TRBD1 (5 bases). Germline V gene sequence: CDR1 SNHLY, CDR2 FYNNEI. This CDR3 comprises 14 residues. V lost 3 bases to trimming and J lost 4 bases, with 9 bases between them.

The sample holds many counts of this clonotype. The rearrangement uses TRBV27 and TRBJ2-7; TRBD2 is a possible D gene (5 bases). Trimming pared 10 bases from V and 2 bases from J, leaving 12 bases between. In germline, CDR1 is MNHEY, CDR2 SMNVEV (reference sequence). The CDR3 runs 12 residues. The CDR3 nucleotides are TGTGCCACCTCGGACTTAACCTACGAGCAGTACTTC. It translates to CATSDLTYEQYF.

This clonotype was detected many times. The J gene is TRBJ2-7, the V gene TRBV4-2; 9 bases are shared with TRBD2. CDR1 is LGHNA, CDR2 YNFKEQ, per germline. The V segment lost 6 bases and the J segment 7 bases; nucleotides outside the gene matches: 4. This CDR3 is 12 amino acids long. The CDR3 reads CASRGLAREQYF. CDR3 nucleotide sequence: TGTGCCAGCAGAGGACTAGCGAGGGAGCAGTACTTC.

CDR3 sequence: CSAGKGTGLYEQYF. CDR3 in DNA: TGCAGTGCTGGTAAAGGGACAGGGCTATACGAGCAGTACTTC. The V call is TRBV20-1, the J call TRBJ2-7, with 9 bases matching TRBD1. This CDR3 has 14 residues. V shed 5 bases and J 4 bases; nucleotides not matched to a gene: 9. Germline V lookup: CDR1 DFQATT, CDR2 SNEGSKA (reference sequence).